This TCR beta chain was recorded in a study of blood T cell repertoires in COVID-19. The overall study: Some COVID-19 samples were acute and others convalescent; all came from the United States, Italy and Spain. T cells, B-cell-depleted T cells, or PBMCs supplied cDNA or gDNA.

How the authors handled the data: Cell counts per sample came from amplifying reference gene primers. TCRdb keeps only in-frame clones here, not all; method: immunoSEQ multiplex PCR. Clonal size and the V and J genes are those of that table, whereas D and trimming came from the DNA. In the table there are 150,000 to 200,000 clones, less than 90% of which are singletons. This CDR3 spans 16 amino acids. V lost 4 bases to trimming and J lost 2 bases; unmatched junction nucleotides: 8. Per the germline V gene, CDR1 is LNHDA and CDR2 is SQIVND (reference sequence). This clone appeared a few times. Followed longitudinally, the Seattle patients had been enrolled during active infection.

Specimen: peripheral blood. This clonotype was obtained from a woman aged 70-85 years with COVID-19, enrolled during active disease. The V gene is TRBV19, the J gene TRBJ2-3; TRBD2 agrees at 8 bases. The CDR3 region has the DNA TGTGCCAGTAGTACCACTCTAGCGGGTAACACAGATACGCAGTATTTT. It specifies CASSTTLAGNTDTQYF.